This T cell receptor (beta chain) came from a study of blood T cell repertoires in COVID-19. About the study: The United States, Italy and Spain provided the acute and convalescent COVID-19 samples. The cDNA or gDNA used as material had been derived from T cells, B-cell-depleted T cells, or PBMCs.

Authors' processing steps: Quantification of nucleated cells was approximated via reference gene primer amplification. The assay was immunoSEQ multiplex PCR, and TCRdb's table has in-frame clones only and misses some. That table gives V, J and clone size, and the DNA gave D and trimming. The top ten clones hold less than 5% of a sample with some 250,000 clones, 84% of them seen once. This TCR derives from a man aged 55 to 70 with acute or convalescent COVID-19. The sequenced material came from peripheral blood.

CDR3: CASSQGRGAGTGELFF. The CDR3 nucleotides are TGCGCCAGCAGCCAAGGACGGGGGGCGGGCACCGGGGAGCTGTTTTTT. V gene TRBV4-1 combines with J gene TRBJ2-2, with D possibly matching TRBD2 (7 bases). The CDR3 covers 16 residues. V was clipped by 1 base and J by 4 bases, with 13 bases between them. Germline V CDR1 and CDR2: MGHRA, YSYEKL.